This TCR beta chain was captured in a study of shared clonotypes between healthy human individuals. The study's findings and limits: Naive subsets tended to show greater estimated richness than memory subsets.

Genomic DNA (from each subset) was split evenly across several immunoSEQ plates. As processed by the authors: Filtering differed because ImmunoSEQ produced junction-only sequences that carried no quality scores. Clones were read by immunoSEQ multiplex PCR, and TCRdb kept only the in-frame ones, dropping some. The DNA gave D and trimming, while V, J and clone size come from that table. Of some 2 million clones listed, 85% to 95% are singletons. Trimming left V 5 bases short and J 10 bases short, with 14 bases between. This CDR3 is 12 amino acids long. Germline V CDR1 and CDR2: PRHDT, FYEKMQ (reference sequence). This clone was detected only once. Its cognate antigen is unknown.

The specimen sequenced was naive CD4+ T cells sorted from blood. Subset defined: CD45RA+ positively selected. The J gene is TRBJ1-1, the V gene TRBV13, with D unclear. The receptor comes from a man between 18 and 35 years old in good health. In DNA, the CDR3 is TGTGCCAGCAGCCTCCTCCCCGGTGGAGCTTTCTTT. The encoded protein is CASSLLPGGAFF.